These T cell receptor beta chains were read from a single sample in a study of blood T cell repertoires in COVID-19. Repertoires were generated with immunoSEQ multiplex PCR, while TCRdb's copy carries only in-frame clones and drops some. The sample includes hundreds of thousands of clones, approximately 88% of them seen just once. The sample consisted of peripheral blood. These receptors came from a man aged 35 to 55 with acute or convalescent COVID-19. The CDR3 runs from the conserved cysteine through the conserved F or W. Fields, in order: V gene, J gene, D gene, clone size, CDR3 length, CDR3 DNA, CDR3 protein. The D gene is left open where the match is weak. Size values are once, few and many counts, or a class for expanded clones, and some rows have none.

TRBV5-1,TRBJ2-7,TRBD2,.,14,TGCGCCAGCAGCGATAGTAGCGGGAGCAACGAGCAGTACTTC,CASSDSSGSNEQYF
TRBV5-6,TRBJ1-1,.,.,14,TGTGCCAGCAGCTTGCTTTTAATGAACACTGAAGCTTTCTTT,CASSLLLMNTEAFF
TRBV5-1,TRBJ2-2,TRBD1,.,18,TGCGCCAGCAACCCGGGACAGTGGATAAACTCGAACACCGGGGAGCTGTTTTTT,CASNPGQWINSNTGELFF
TRBV19,TRBJ1-5,.,.,16,TGTGCCAGTTCCCGGCTGGGGCCAAGGGTCAATCAGCCCCAGCATTTT,CASSRLGPRVNQPQHF
TRBV6-6,TRBJ2-3,TRBD2,.,15,TGTGCCAGCAGTCCCAGACTAGCGGGCACAGATACGCAGTATTTT,CASSPRLAGTDTQYF
TRBV2,TRBJ1-1,TRBD1,.,14,TGTGCCAGCAGTCCCGACAGGGGGCCCTACGAAGCTTTCTTT,CASSPDRGPYEAFF
TRBV7-9,TRBJ2-1,.,.,13,TGTGCCGGGGTAGGGGATCCCTACAATGAGCAGTTCTTC,CAGVGDPYNEQFF
TRBV11-1,TRBJ2-2,TRBD1,many,17,TGTGCCAGCAGCTTAGCGCCGACAGGGGTAAAGGCCGGGGAGCTGTTTTTT,CASSLAPTGVKAGELFF
TRBV25-1,TRBJ1-2,.,.,13,TGTGCCAGCAAAAGGGACTCTGGGGATGGCTACACCTTC,CASKRDSGDGYTF
TRBV3-1/TRBV3-2,TRBJ2-3,.,.,15,TGTGCCAGCAGCTTCGAAACTAGGTCCGGAGATACGCAGTATTTT,CASSFETRSGDTQYF
TRBV25-1,TRBJ1-2,.,.,12,TGTGCCAGCAGTGACAGGGGCTATGGCTACACCTTC,CASSDRGYGYTF
TRBV7-2,TRBJ2-5,.,few,14,TGTGCCAGCAGCTTAGCGGCCGGGGTGGAGACCCAGTACTTC,CASSLAAGVETQYF
TRBV5-8,TRBJ2-1,TRBD2,.,14,TGTGCCAGCAGCTTGCTGGTCGGGAGGAATGAGCAGTTCTTC,CASSLLVGRNEQFF
TRBV15,TRBJ1-1,.,.,17,TGTGCCACCAGAACGGAAGGGGCACTACTTCGAGACACTGAAGCTTTCTTT,CATRTEGALLRDTEAFF
TRBV7-8,TRBJ2-7,TRBD2,.,12,TGTGCCAGCGGGGACTATGCCTACGAGCAGTACTTC,CASGDYAYEQYF
TRBV27,TRBJ1-1,.,.,13,TGTGCCAGCAGTTTAGGCTACGACAGGGAAGCTTTCTTT,CASSLGYDREAFF
TRBV7-2,TRBJ2-2,TRBD2,few,18,TGTGCCAGCAGCCCAGGACTAGCGGGAGGTCGGGGCACCGGGGAGCTGTTTTTT,CASSPGLAGGRGTGELFF
TRBV6-1,TRBJ1-2,.,.,13,TGTGCCAGCAGTGAGATCAGGGGAAATGGCTACACCTTC,CASSEIRGNGYTF
TRBV13,TRBJ2-5,TRBD1,.,14,TGTGCCAGCAGCCCGACAGGGGGGCATGAGACCCAGTACTTC,CASSPTGGHETQYF
TRBV27,TRBJ1-5,.,.,15,TGTGCCAGCAGCCCCCTGGGCGGGGGCAATCAGCCCCAGCATTTT,CASSPLGGGNQPQHF
TRBV5-4,TRBJ1-6,.,few,14,TGTGCCAGCAGCTTGGAACAGGGCGGTTCACCCCTCCACTTT,CASSLEQGGSPLHF
TRBV2,TRBJ1-1,.,.,13,TGTGCCAGCAGTGAAAGGGGGTGGCCTGAAGCTTTCTTT,CASSERGWPEAFF
TRBV12-3/TRBV12-4,TRBJ2-5,TRBD2,.,13,TGTGCCAGCAGTTTCTTGGGGGGGGAGACCCAGTACTTC,CASSFLGGETQYF
TRBV30,TRBJ2-7,.,.,13,TGTGCCTGGAGCTCGTCGGGAGTCCTCGAGCAGTACTTC,CAWSSSGVLEQYF
TRBV10-2,TRBJ2-2,TRBD1,.,14,TGCGCCAGCAACGGACAGGGGAACACCGGGGAGCTGTTTTTT,CASNGQGNTGELFF
TRBV6-5,TRBJ1-2,.,.,13,TGTGCCAGCATTGGACGGAGGGACTATGGCTACACCTTC,CASIGRRDYGYTF
TRBV5-1,TRBJ2-7,.,once,14,TGCGCCTCCACCGACAATCCGGGGTCTGACGAGCAGTACTTC,CASTDNPGSDEQYF
TRBV10-3,TRBJ2-1,TRBD2,.,12,TGTGCCATCAGTATAGCGGGAGGAGAGCAGTTCTTC,CAISIAGGEQFF
TRBV6-1,TRBJ1-6,.,.,15,TGTGCCAGCAGTGACGACAGCTCCTATAATTCACCCCTCCACTTT,CASSDDSSYNSPLHF
TRBV6-5,TRBJ1-3,.,few,13,TGTGCCAGCAGAGCCCCAGGTGGAAACACCATATATTTT,CASRAPGGNTIYF
TRBV5-1,TRBJ2-2,TRBD2,.,16,TGCGCCAGCAGCTTGGCGTCTAGCGGAGGGACCGGGGAGCTGTTTTTT,CASSLASSGGTGELFF
TRBV7-9,TRBJ2-5,.,.,18,TGTGCCAGCAGCCAATACCGTGGCAGGGGAGGGGTACAAGAGACCCAGTACTTC,CASSQYRGRGGVQETQYF
TRBV5-6,TRBJ1-3,.,.,13,TGTGCCAGCAGCCCCAATCGGGGAAACACCATATATTTT,CASSPNRGNTIYF
TRBV4-3,TRBJ1-4,.,.,15,TGCGCCAGCAGCCAAGGACTCGAACTTCCTGAAAAACTGTTTTTT,CASSQGLELPEKLFF
TRBV5-4,TRBJ1-1,TRBD1,.,14,TGTGCCAGCAGCTTGGGTCAGGGGGCATCAGAAGCTTTCTTT,CASSLGQGASEAFF
TRBV2,TRBJ1-2,.,.,15,TGTGCCAGCAGTGAATTAAAGGACAGCGCCGATGGCTACACCTTC,CASSELKDSADGYTF
TRBV7-3,TRBJ1-5,TRBD1,.,13,TGTGCCAGCAGCTCCGACAGGGATCAGCCCCAGCATTTT,CASSSDRDQPQHF
TRBV3-1/TRBV3-2,TRBJ2-5,.,.,15,TGTGCCAGCAGCCCCGGCCGGGGATGGTCCGAGACCCAGTACTTC,CASSPGRGWSETQYF
TRBV7-9,TRBJ2-2,.,.,14,TGTGCCAGCAGTAGAAGACTAGGGTCTGGGGAGCTGTTTTTT,CASSRRLGSGELFF
TRBV27,TRBJ1-5,TRBD1,.,15,TGTGCCAGCAGTCCCGGGACAGGGGTTTGGCAGCCCCAGCATTTT,CASSPGTGVWQPQHF
TRBV11-2,TRBJ1-2,.,once,14,TGTGCCAGCAGCTTGCACAGGGAGACCTATGGCTACACCTTC,CASSLHRETYGYTF
TRBV7-2,TRBJ2-5,.,many,13,TGTGCCAGCGGGTGGCAGGGTCGGGAGACCCAGTACTTC,CASGWQGRETQYF
TRBV4-1,TRBJ1-2,.,few,16,TGCGCCAGCAGCCAAGATTTCGCAGGGATGAACTATGGCTACACCTTC,CASSQDFAGMNYGYTF
TRBV29-1,TRBJ2-7,TRBD2,.,13,TGCAGCGTTGCGGGGACTAGCGGCTACGAGCAGTACTTC,CSVAGTSGYEQYF
TRBV7-8,TRBJ2-3,.,.,15,TGTGCCAGCAGATTACCGGGACTTCTCACAGATACGCAGTATTTT,CASRLPGLLTDTQYF
TRBV15,TRBJ2-7,.,.,18,TGTGCCACCAGCAGAGAACCCCTGGGCCGGACAGCGCCCTACGAGCAGTACTTC,CATSREPLGRTAPYEQYF
TRBV18,TRBJ2-2,TRBD2,.,16,TGTGCCAGCTCACCACCGACTAGCGGGAACACCGGGGAGCTGTTTTTT,CASSPPTSGNTGELFF
TRBV3-1/TRBV3-2,TRBJ1-2,TRBD1,.,12,TGTGCCAGCAGCCAAACTGGACAGGTTCTCACCTTC,CASSQTGQVLTF
TRBV5-6,TRBJ2-5,TRBD2,.,18,TGTGCCAGCAGCTTTACTGTACTAGCGGGAGTAGGACGGGAGACCCAGTACTTC,CASSFTVLAGVGRETQYF
TRBV5-6,TRBJ1-2,.,.,13,TGTGCCAGCAGCCCCGACGGAGTCTATGGCTACACCTTC,CASSPDGVYGYTF
TRBV19,TRBJ1-5,.,.,14,TGTGCCAGTAGGGTGGGGAGGCCCAATCAGCCCCAGCATTTT,CASRVGRPNQPQHF
TRBV5-1,TRBJ2-3,TRBD2,.,16,TGCGCCAGCAGCTCAGGACTAGCGGGACCCACAGATACGCAGTATTTT,CASSSGLAGPTDTQYF
TRBV5-1,TRBJ2-2,.,.,14,TGCGCCAGCAGCTTGGTCAGGGGTTCCGGGGAGCTGTTTTTT,CASSLVRGSGELFF